One TCR beta chain is described in this entry. Antigen specificity is unknown. Likely a read error: the CDR3 ends without its conserved phenylalanine or tryptophan. Sample-barcoded 5' priming and a J-beta primer mix drove a second PCR of about 6 to 12 cycles. At least 3 million CDR3-containing paired-end reads were obtained per sample. Using its own MiXCR run on the 5' RACE reads, TCRdb lists one record per CDR3 protein. The data show 710,000 or so distinct CDR3 sequences, about 30% seen once. J gave up 6 bases and V 0 bases, and 5 bases lay outside the gene matches. The CDR3 extends over 15 amino acids. Germline loops: CDR1 SGHRS, CDR2 YFSETQ. This sample stems from a study of blood T cells in healthy people across ages. Points from the study as a whole: A strong correlation between TCR beta diversity and naive T cell percentage was seen.

The chain employs TRBV5-1 and TRBJ2-1; 8 nucleotides align to TRBD2. The TCR comes from a woman older than 75 in good health. Material for sequencing was blood. The CDR3 region is CASSLVGGVFNEQFV. In DNA, the CDR3 is TGCGCCAGCAGCTTGGTCGGGGGGGTCTTCAATGAGCAGTTCGTC.